This is a list of T cell receptor beta chains from one sample in a study of blood T cell repertoires in COVID-19. Assay used: immunoSEQ multiplex PCR; TCRdb lists only in-frame clones, some missing. This sample has some 300,000 clones, with around nine tenths found just once. The sequencing input was peripheral blood. These receptors came from a man between 65 and 80 years old with acute or convalescent COVID-19. Each CDR3 is given with its conserved first and last residue. D genes are given only for firm matches. Clone size is not always given. Where it is, it says once, few, many or a class for expanded clones.

V,size,D,J,DNA,CDR3
TRBV19,.,TRBD1,TRBJ2-5,TGTGCCAGTAGTGATCTTGCCCGCGGAGCAGGGGGCCAAGAGACCCAGTACTTC,CASSDLARGAGGQETQYF
TRBV15,.,.,TRBJ2-7,TGTGCCACCAGCAGAGAAATGTGGACAATCGAGCAGTACTTC,CATSREMWTIEQYF
TRBV19,once,.,TRBJ2-1,TGTGCCAGTAGTATAGACCCGAACTACGGCGTTGAGCAGTTCTTC,CASSIDPNYGVEQFF
TRBV29-1,.,.,TRBJ2-3,TGCAGCGTTGGGGCGGGTGCTAGCACAGATACGCAGTATTTT,CSVGAGASTDTQYF
TRBV10-1,.,.,TRBJ2-1,TGCGCCAGCAGTGAGTCGAGCCGGTACAATGAGCAGTTCTTC,CASSESSRYNEQFF
TRBV19,.,.,TRBJ2-2,TGTGCCAGTAGTAGATCCCCGGTGACAGGACATTCCGGGGAGCTGTTTTTT,CASSRSPVTGHSGELFF
TRBV5-6,once,TRBD1,TRBJ1-5,TGTGCCAGCAGCTTGTTTACAGGGGGTCAGCCCCAGCATTTT,CASSLFTGGQPQHF
TRBV2,.,.,TRBJ2-5,TGTGCCAGCAGAACAGGGTTACATGGTGAGACCCAGTACTTC,CASRTGLHGETQYF
TRBV19,.,.,TRBJ1-4,TGTGCCAGTAGGAGATTACCGGTCCTGAATGAAAAACTGTTTTTT,CASRRLPVLNEKLFF
TRBV18,.,.,TRBJ1-2,TGTGCCAGCTCACCAGTCGCTGGGAAGCCGGGGGGCTACACCTTC,CASSPVAGKPGGYTF
TRBV29-1,.,.,TRBJ1-2,TGCAGCGTTGAGGAAGGGACATTACCAAACTATGGCTACACCTTC,CSVEEGTLPNYGYTF
TRBV24-1,.,TRBD1,TRBJ1-5,TGTGCCACCAGTCCGAACAAACAGGGGGCTTGCAATCAGCCCCAGCATTTT,CATSPNKQGACNQPQHF
TRBV19,once,TRBD1,TRBJ1-5,TGTGCCAGTAGTGGGACAGGGGGTCAGCCCCAGCATTTT,CASSGTGGQPQHF
TRBV3-1/TRBV3-2,.,TRBD1,TRBJ1-5,TGTGCCAGCAGCCCCAGTCAGGGGGCGGGTCAGCCCCAGCATTTT,CASSPSQGAGQPQHF
TRBV5-1,once,.,TRBJ1-1,TGCGCCAGCAGCTTGGGAGGGCAGACCAAGAACACTGAAGCTTTCTTT,CASSLGGQTKNTEAFF
TRBV9,.,.,TRBJ2-7,TGTGCCAGCAGCCCTCAGGGGGGTGTCGGCGAGCAGTACTTC,CASSPQGGVGEQYF